The entry below describes one T cell receptor (beta chain). The antigen remains unidentified. V lost 7 bases and J 5 bases, leaving 6 bases between the germline ends. CDR1 is MNHEY and CDR2 is SMNVEV in the germline V gene (reference sequence). This CDR3 contains 11 residues. The data belong to a study of graft-versus-host responses after intestinal transplantation. Libraries were prepared by immunoSEQ multiplex PCR; TCRdb keeps only in-frame clonotypes and omits some of them. The top ten hold 1% to 1.5% of the sample, which has around 100,000 clones, 90% to 95% seen once. The V call is TRBV27, the J call TRBJ2-1; D call uncertain. The clonotype was recovered from a human donor who received an intestinal transplant. The input for sequencing was unstimulated CD8+ T cells sorted from spleen or lymph node cells, taken before intestinal transplant. Here the CDR3 reads CASKRNNEQFF. CDR3 nucleotides: TGTGCCAGCAAGAGAAACAATGAGCAGTTCTTC.